These 5 T cell receptor beta chains were all obtained from the same sample, sequenced in a study of cytomegalovirus exposure and HLA in healthy donors. Vbeta (60) and Jbeta (13) primers were used in the PCR. Generated by immunoSEQ multiplex PCR, the TCRdb table keeps only in-frame clones and is missing some. The sample contains approximately 190,000 clones, approximately 79% of which appear only once. The sequenced sample was PBMCs. The receptors here all came from a man between 35 and 55 years old in good health and CMV-seropositive.

The V gene is TRBV2, the J gene TRBJ2-1, with 13 bases lining up with TRBD2. CDR3 length: 17 amino acids. In germline, CDR1 is SNHLY, CDR2 FYNNEI. J lost 9 bases, V lost 2 bases, and 10 bases had no gene match. The CDR3 region has the DNA TGTGCCAGCAGTGAAACCAAACTAGCGGGGGGGCTTAGTGAGCAGTTCTTC. This gives the protein CASSETKLAGGLSEQFF. The variable domain in full, completed from reference TRBV2 and TRBJ2-1, reads EPEVTQTPSHQVTQMGQEVILRCVPISNHLYFYWYRQILGQKVEFLVSFYNNEISEKSEIFDDQFSVERPDGSNFTLKIRSTKLEDSAMYFCASSETKLAGGLSEQFFGPGTRLTVL.

The V call is TRBV2, the J call TRBJ2-1; 10 bases agree with TRBD2. Trimming removed 4 bases from V and 6 bases from J; junction bases left unmatched: 6. This CDR3 comprises 15 residues. Germline CDR1 reads SNHLY; CDR2 reads FYNNEI. DNA of the CDR3: TGTGCCAGCAGTGCGACTAGCGGGCATTTCAATGAGCAGTTCTTC. Protein: CASSATSGHFNEQFF.

V is TRBV30 and J is TRBJ1-4; D remains ambiguous. Germline V gene lookup returns CDR1 GTSNPN and CDR2 SVGIG (reference sequence). Trimming shortened V by 4 bases and J by 4 bases, and 10 bases separated the two germline ends. The CDR3 extends over 13 amino acids. CDR3 protein: CAWKAQLNEKLFF. The CDR3 region has the DNA TGTGCCTGGAAGGCACAGCTTAATGAAAAACTGTTTTTT.

J is TRBJ2-6 and V is TRBV25-1; D perhaps matches TRBD1 (5 bases). Trimming stripped 1 base from V and 0 bases from J, with 13 bases between. CDR1 MGHDK and CDR2 SYGVNS come from the germline V gene. The CDR3 sequence is 18 residues long. CDR3: CASSEWAGLSSGANVLTF. CDR3 DNA sequence: TGTGCCAGCAGTGAATGGGCAGGGTTGAGCTCTGGGGCCAACGTCCTGACTTTC.

In its sample, this clone was seen once. V and J are TRBV27 and TRBJ2-1, with D possibly TRBD2 on 5 matching bases. Trimming stripped 8 bases from V and 5 bases from J, with 13 bases between. The CDR3 has 13 residues. The germline V gene has CDR1 MNHEY and CDR2 SMNVEV (reference sequence). DNA for the CDR3: TGTGCCAGCTCCCGCCCGGGAAACAATGAGCAGTTCTTC. Translation: CASSRPGNNEQFF.